Presented here are 19 T cell receptor beta chains from one specimen sequenced in a study of blood T cell repertoires in COVID-19 (dated by TCRdb to the early 2020s). Library preparation was by the immunoSEQ multiplex PCR assay. TCRdb carries this immuneACCESS record with in-frame sequences only. Its versions omit some clonotypes, under half of them owing to an unresolved V gene in the studies checked, with the rest unexplained. Counted in this sample were 90,000 to 120,000 clones; 65% to 80% of them appeared once. 4% to 5.5% of the sample belongs to the ten largest clones. Material for sequencing was peripheral blood. These receptors came from a man between 65 and 79 years old with acute or convalescent COVID-19.

The chain employs TRBV7-3 and TRBJ2-1; 10 nucleotides agree with TRBD2. CDR1 is SGHTA, CDR2 FQGTGA, per germline. CDR3 length: 15 residues. V dropped 0 bases and J dropped 7; count of bases not matched to a gene: 3. This chain's CDR3 is CASSLTLAGENEQFF. The DNA of the CDR3 is TGTGCCAGCAGCTTAACCCTAGCGGGAGAAAATGAGCAGTTCTTC.

This clone has only a few counts. The V call is TRBV7-2, the J call TRBJ2-5; 8 positions agree with TRBD1. The V segment lost 8 bases and the J segment 7 bases; nucleotides outside the gene matches: 9. This CDR3 has 13 amino acids. Germline V CDR1 and CDR2: SGHTA, FQGNSA. CDR3 nucleotides: TGTGCCAGCGGCGGACAGGGTGATAGGACCCAGTACTTC. Its protein is CASGGQGDRTQYF.

This sequence joins TRBV6-5 and TRBJ1-2, with D perhaps TRBD1 (6 bases). In germline, CDR1 is MNHEY, CDR2 SVGAGI. This CDR3 comprises 13 residues. Trimming took off 5 bases at V and 2 bases at J, with 9 bases between the two ends. CDR3: CASSLDRNYGYTF. The CDR3, as DNA: TGTGCCAGCAGTCTGGACAGAAACTATGGCTACACCTTC.

This chain links TRBV11-2 with TRBJ1-4; D is perhaps TRBD1 (5 bases). With 4 bases removed from V and 3 bases from J, the gap between germline ends came to 15 bases. The germline V gene encodes CDR1 SGHAT and CDR2 FQNNGV. The CDR3 sequence is 16 residues long. CDR3 loop: CASSSPGGVANEKLFF. The CDR3 nucleotides are TGTGCCAGCAGCTCCCCTGGGGGGGTGGCTAATGAAAAACTGTTTTTT.

The table lists this clone with a few counts. This chain uses TRBV19 with TRBJ2-7, with D tentatively TRBD2 (5 bases). V lost 6 bases to trimming and J lost 4 bases, with 16 bases between them. Germline V lookup: CDR1 LNHDA, CDR2 SQIVND (reference sequence). This CDR3 spans 14 amino acids. The CDR3 DNA is TGTGCCAGTAGGAACCCGGGAAGCCTATACGAGCAGTACTTC. Protein sequence: CASRNPGSLYEQYF. Looking up the rest from reference TRBV19 and TRBJ2-7 gives the full variable domain: DGGITQSPKYLFRKEGQNVTLSCEQNLNHDAMYWYRQDPGQGLRLIYYSQIVNDFQKGDIAEGYSVSREKKESFPLTVTSAQKNPTAFYLCASRNPGSLYEQYFGPGTRLTVT.

The chain is built from TRBV2 and TRBJ1-6; tentative D call: TRBD1 (5 bases). Trimming stripped 3 bases from V and 5 bases from J, with 8 bases between. Germline-derived CDR1 and CDR2 are SNHLY and FYNNEI. The CDR3 sequence is 14 residues long. CDR3: CASSDRQNNSPLHF. The CDR3, as DNA: TGTGCCAGCAGTGACCGACAGAATAATTCACCCCTCCACTTT. Complete variable domain (other parts from reference TRBV2 and TRBJ1-6): EPEVTQTPSHQVTQMGQEVILRCVPISNHLYFYWYRQILGQKVEFLVSFYNNEISEKSEIFDDQFSVERPDGSNFTLKIRSTKLEDSAMYFCASSDRQNNSPLHFGNGTRLTVT.

The gene calls are TRBV7-2 and TRBJ1-2; 8 nucleotides match TRBD1. The germline V gene has CDR1 SGHTA and CDR2 FQGNSA. The V gene end was trimmed by 5 bases and the J gene end by 6 bases; junction bases not matched to a gene: 8. The CDR3 runs 14 residues. CDR3 protein: CASSPTTGGDGYTF. CDR3 DNA: TGTGCCAGCAGCCCAACCACAGGGGGGGATGGCTACACCTTC.

The rearrangement links TRBV5-1 to TRBJ1-6; D possibly corresponds to TRBD1 (5 bases). The CDR3 is 14 residues long. V was cut by 4 bases and J by 6 bases, with 11 bases left in between. Germline V lookup: CDR1 SGHRS, CDR2 YFSETQ. Here the CDR3 DNA reads TGCGCCAGCAGCCTGGACACGTCTAATTCACCCCTCCACTTT. Protein: CASSLDTSNSPLHF.

The genes are TRBV18 and TRBJ2-1; D not certain. Deletions cut 3 bases from V and 6 bases from J, with 9 bases between. The CDR3 is made up of 13 amino acids. CDR1 KGHSH and CDR2 LQKENI come from the germline V gene. DNA for the CDR3: TGTGCCAGCTCACCCGTTGGCCCCAATGAGCAGTTCTTC. This translates into CASSPVGPNEQFF.

V is TRBV11-1 and J is TRBJ2-7, with a possible D match to TRBD2 (5 bases). With 5 bases removed from V and 1 base from J, the gap between germline ends came to 15 bases. The CDR3 contains 15 residues. CDR1 and CDR2 (germline): SGHAT, FQDESV (reference sequence). In nucleotides, the CDR3 is TGTGCCAGCAGCCGAGGGTCCAGCTCTTCCTACGAGCAGTACTTC. Translating it yields CASSRGSSSSYEQYF.

The rearrangement uses TRBV5-1 and TRBJ1-4; D is perhaps TRBD1 (5 bases). This CDR3 spans 14 amino acids. V was pared by 0 bases and J by 3 bases, with 6 bases between. CDR1 is SGHRS, CDR2 YFSETQ, per germline. CDR3 sequence (DNA): TGCGCCAGCAGCTTGGACAGGCCTAATGAAAAACTGTTTTTT. Its protein product is CASSLDRPNEKLFF.

The chain has TRBV13 and TRBJ1-2; 7 bases are a match to TRBD1. The trim removed 2 bases at V and 3 bases at J, leaving 3 bases unmatched. The CDR3 extends over 14 amino acids. Germline V gene sequence: CDR1 PRHDT, CDR2 FYEKMQ (reference sequence). The CDR3 nucleotides read TGTGCCAGCAGCTTATACGGGACAGACTATGGCTACACCTTC. Protein sequence: CASSLYGTDYGYTF.

The gene calls are TRBV19 and TRBJ1-3, with D perhaps TRBD1 (6 bases). The CDR3 length is 13 residues. The germline gives CDR1 LNHDA, CDR2 SQIVND (reference sequence). Trimming stripped 7 bases from V and 7 bases from J, with 14 bases between. CDR3 protein: CASIEQQGNTIYF. The CDR3 DNA is TGTGCCAGTATAGAACAACAGGGTAACACCATATATTTT.

The rearrangement uses TRBV6-2 or TRBV6-3 and TRBJ2-3; TRBD2 aligns across 13 bases. With V trimmed by 6 bases and J by 2 bases, 8 bases remained unmatched. The length of the CDR3 is 17 residues. Looked up from germline, CDR1 is MNHEY and CDR2 is SVGEGT. The CDR3 DNA reads as TGTGCCAGCAGCCCTCGGACTAGCGGGGGTTTCACAGATACGCAGTATTTT. This encodes CASSPRTSGGFTDTQYF.

This clone has only one observation. The chain links TRBV7-9 to TRBJ2-1; tentative D call: TRBD1 (6 bases). Germline-derived CDR1 and CDR2 are SEHNR and FQNEAQ (reference sequence). This CDR3 region has 15 residues. Trimming removed 5 bases from V and 1 base from J, with 12 bases in between. The CDR3 DNA reads TGTGCCAGCAGCCTTTCGGACAGATCCTACAATGAGCAGTTCTTC. It yields the protein CASSLSDRSYNEQFF. Drawing the rest from reference TRBV7-9 and TRBJ2-1, the complete variable domain is DTGVSQNPRHKITKRGQNVTFRCDPISEHNRLYWYRQTLGQGPEFLTYFQNEAQLEKSRLLSDRFSAERPKGSFSTLEIQRTEQGDSAMYLCASSLSDRSYNEQFFGPGTRLTVL.

This clone was counted between two and nine times. The chain combines TRBV7-9 with TRBJ1-3; a possible D gene is TRBD1 (6 bases). Germline V gene sequence: CDR1 SEHNR, CDR2 FQNEAQ (reference sequence). The CDR3 extends over 13 amino acids. The V end was cut by 5 bases, the J end by 1 base, with 6 bases between. The CDR3 spells CASSQGSGNTIYF. The CDR3 coding sequence is TGTGCCAGCAGCCAGGGGTCTGGAAACACCATATATTTT.

This clone was counted a few times. The CDR3 protein is CASSIPSSVNQPQHF. In DNA form, the CDR3 reads TGTGCCAGTAGTATCCCGTCGTCAGTCAATCAGCCCCAGCATTTT. The rearrangement joins TRBV19 to TRBJ1-5; D is unresolved. The germline CDR1 and CDR2 sequences are LNHDA and SQIVND (reference sequence). V was cut by 3 bases and J by 3 bases, with 12 bases left in between. The CDR3 has 15 residues.

The chain uses TRBV9 and TRBJ2-7, with D tentatively TRBD2 (6 bases). V dropped 4 bases and J dropped 4 bases, with 15 bases sitting between them. The CDR3 contains 14 residues. Germline V gives CDR1 SGDLS, CDR2 YYNGEE. CDR3 in DNA: TGTGCCAGCAGCCCAGAGGGTAGCGGTTACGAGCAGTACTTC. It is translated as CASSPEGSGYEQYF.

This clone was seen a single time. The chain employs TRBV11-2 and TRBJ1-1; D gene uncertain. Germline V lookup: CDR1 SGHAT, CDR2 FQNNGV. Trimming cost V 3 bases and J 0 bases, with 8 bases left between them. The CDR3 sequence is 14 residues long. The CDR3, as DNA: TGTGCCAGCAGCTTCGGAGAGATGAACACTGAAGCTTTCTTT. It specifies CASSFGEMNTEAFF.